This T cell receptor beta chain was recovered during a study of blood T cell repertoires in COVID-19. Study information: T cells, B-cell-depleted T cells, or PBMCs supplied cDNA or gDNA.

Some clones are missing from TCRdb's copy, which holds only in-frame ones; the method was immunoSEQ multiplex PCR. The table includes about 220,000 clones, roughly 88% detected once. This clone was counted between two and nine times. This study enrolled people aged about 18 to 95 from around 26 US geographic areas. The CDR3 sequence is 15 residues long. Trimming cost V 4 bases and J 11 bases, with 23 bases left between them. Germline lookup yields CDR1 SNHLY and CDR2 FYNNEI. The source material was PBMCs or T cells enriched from blood (not recorded which). The chain combines TRBV2 with TRBJ1-2, with D maybe TRBD1 (5 bases). This sequence originates from a woman in her 40s with acute COVID-19. CDR3 coding DNA: TGTGCCAGCAGTGCTCTAATTCCCCCGGCGGGGGAATACACCTTC. As protein: CASSALIPPAGEYTF.